This entry describes one T cell receptor beta chain. Antigen unknown. The same CDR3 is also encoded by other DNA sequences in this sample. The data were obtained in a study of shared clonotypes between healthy human individuals. General observations from the study: Generation probabilities were higher for clonotypes shared across all four sorted-subset donors than for unshared ones. Incompleteness in sorted-subset sequencing, despite large depth, was shown by rarefaction.

Germline loops: CDR1 LNHDA, CDR2 SQIVND (reference sequence). This CDR3 is 14 amino acids long. Trimming at V came to 2 bases and at J to 7 bases, leaving 2 bases not matched to a gene. Naive CD8 cells were CD45RO-negative, positively selected for CCR7, excluding terminally differentiated effector memory CD45RA+ cells. About 30,000 T cell genomes (approximately 0.2 ug DNA) went into each sorted-subset replicate. Assay used: immunoSEQ multiplex PCR; TCRdb lists only in-frame clones, some missing. The repertoire holds around 2.1 million clones, with more than 85% as singletons. The TCR sequence derives from a man between 18 and 35 years old in good health. Some clones in this sample may be carry-over from other donors' samples. This rearrangement joins TRBV19 to TRBJ1-5; 10 bases match TRBD1. The sample consisted of naive CD8+ T cells from PBMCs. CDR3 DNA sequence: TGTGCCAGTAGTATAAGGGACAGGGGCCAGCCCCAGCATTTT. Amino acid sequence: CASSIRDRGQPQHF.